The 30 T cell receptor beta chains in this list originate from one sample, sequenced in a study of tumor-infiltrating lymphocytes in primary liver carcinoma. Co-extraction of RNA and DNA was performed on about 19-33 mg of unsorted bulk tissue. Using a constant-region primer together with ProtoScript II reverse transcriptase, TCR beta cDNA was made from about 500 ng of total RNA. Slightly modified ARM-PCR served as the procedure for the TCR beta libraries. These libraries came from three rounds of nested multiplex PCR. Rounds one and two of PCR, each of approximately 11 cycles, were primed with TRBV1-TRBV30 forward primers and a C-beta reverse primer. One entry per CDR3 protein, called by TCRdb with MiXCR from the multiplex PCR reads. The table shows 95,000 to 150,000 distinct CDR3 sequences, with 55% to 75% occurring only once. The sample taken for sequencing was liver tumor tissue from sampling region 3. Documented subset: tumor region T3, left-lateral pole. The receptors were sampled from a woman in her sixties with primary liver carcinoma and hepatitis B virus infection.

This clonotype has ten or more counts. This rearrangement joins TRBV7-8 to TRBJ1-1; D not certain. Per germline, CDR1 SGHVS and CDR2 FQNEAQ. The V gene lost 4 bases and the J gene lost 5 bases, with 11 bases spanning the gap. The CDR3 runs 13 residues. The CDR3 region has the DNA TGTGCCAGCAGCTCCCTGGAGACTACTGAAGCTTTCTTT. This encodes CASSSLETTEAFF.

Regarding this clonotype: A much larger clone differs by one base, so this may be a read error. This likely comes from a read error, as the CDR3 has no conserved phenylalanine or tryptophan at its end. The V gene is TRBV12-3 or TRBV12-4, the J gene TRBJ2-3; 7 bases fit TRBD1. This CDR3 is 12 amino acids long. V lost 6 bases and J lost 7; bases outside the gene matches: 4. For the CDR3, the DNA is TGTGCCAGCAGGGCACAGGGGAATACGCAGTATCTT. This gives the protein CASRAQGNTQYL.

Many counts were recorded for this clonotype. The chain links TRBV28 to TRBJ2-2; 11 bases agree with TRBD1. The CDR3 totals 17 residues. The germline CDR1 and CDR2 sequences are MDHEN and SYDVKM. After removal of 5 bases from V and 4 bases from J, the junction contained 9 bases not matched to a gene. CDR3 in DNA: TGTGCCAGCAGTCCCAACCCGGGACAGGGGGGCACCGGGGAGCTGTTTTTT. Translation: CASSPNPGQGGTGELFF.

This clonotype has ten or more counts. This CDR3 reads CASTLFLGQGRFDQPQHF. The CDR3 coding sequence is TGTGCCAGCACCTTATTCTTAGGACAGGGAAGGTTTGATCAGCCCCAGCATTTT. The chain has TRBV12-3 or TRBV12-4 and TRBJ1-5; TRBD1 matches 8 bases. The CDR3 is made up of 18 amino acids. The ends lost 7 bases at V and 5 bases at J; junction bases unmatched: 19.

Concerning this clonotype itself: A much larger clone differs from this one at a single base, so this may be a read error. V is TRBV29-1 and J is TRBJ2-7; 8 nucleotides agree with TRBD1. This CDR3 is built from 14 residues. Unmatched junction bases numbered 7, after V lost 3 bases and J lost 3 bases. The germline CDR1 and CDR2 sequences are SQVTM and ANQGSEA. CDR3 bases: TGCAGCGTTGACGGTCGCACAGGGGGCTACGAGCAGTACTTC. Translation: CSVDGRTGGYEQYF.

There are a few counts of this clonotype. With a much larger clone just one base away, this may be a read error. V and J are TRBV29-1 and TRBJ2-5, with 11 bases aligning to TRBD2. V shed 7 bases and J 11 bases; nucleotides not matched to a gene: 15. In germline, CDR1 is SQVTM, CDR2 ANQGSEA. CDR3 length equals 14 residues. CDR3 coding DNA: TGCAGCGCTAAACCGGGACTAGCGGAGGGGCCTCAGTACTTC. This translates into CSAKPGLAEGPQYF.

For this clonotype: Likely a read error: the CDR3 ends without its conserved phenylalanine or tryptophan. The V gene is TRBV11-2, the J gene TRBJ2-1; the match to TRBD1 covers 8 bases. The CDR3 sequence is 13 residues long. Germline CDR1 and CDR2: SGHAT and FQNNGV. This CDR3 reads CASTLDRDDEQFL. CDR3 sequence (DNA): TGTGCTAGCACCTTGGACAGGGACGATGAGCAGTTCCTC.

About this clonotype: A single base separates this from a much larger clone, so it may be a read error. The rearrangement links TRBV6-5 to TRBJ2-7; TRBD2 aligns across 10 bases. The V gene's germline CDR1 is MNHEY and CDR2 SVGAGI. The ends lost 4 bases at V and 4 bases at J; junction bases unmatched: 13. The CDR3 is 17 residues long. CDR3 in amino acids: CASSLNSGTSELYEQYF. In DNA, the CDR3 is TGTGCCAGCAGTTTAAACTCCGGGACTAGCGAACTATACGAGCAGTACTTC.

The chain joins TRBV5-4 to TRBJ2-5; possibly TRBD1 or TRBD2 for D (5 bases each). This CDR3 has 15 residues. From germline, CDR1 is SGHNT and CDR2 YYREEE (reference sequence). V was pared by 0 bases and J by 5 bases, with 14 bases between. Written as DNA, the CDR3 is TGTGCCAGCAGCTTGGTGGGGGAAGATGCGGAGACCCAGTACTTC. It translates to CASSLVGEDAETQYF.

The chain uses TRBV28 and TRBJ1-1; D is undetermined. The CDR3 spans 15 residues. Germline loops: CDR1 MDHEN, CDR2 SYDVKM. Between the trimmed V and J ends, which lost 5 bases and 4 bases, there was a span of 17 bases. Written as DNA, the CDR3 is TGTGCCAGCAGTCTAATTCGGGGTGTGGCCACTGAAGCTTTCTTT. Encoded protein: CASSLIRGVATEAFF.

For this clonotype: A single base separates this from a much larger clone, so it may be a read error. The CDR3 DNA reads as TGTGCCAGCAGGCTGTCTGGGGTCAACGTCCTGACTTTC. This sequence encodes CASRLSGVNVLTF. The rearrangement links TRBV12-3 or TRBV12-4 to TRBJ2-6; no clear D. CDR3 length: 13 residues.

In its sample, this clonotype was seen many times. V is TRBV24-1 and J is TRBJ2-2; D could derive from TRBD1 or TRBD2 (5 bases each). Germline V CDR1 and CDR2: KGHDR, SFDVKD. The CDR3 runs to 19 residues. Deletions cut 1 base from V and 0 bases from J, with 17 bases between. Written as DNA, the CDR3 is TGTGCCACCAGTGATTTCGCGGTGGGACGCGTAGCGAACACCGGGGAGCTGTTTTTT. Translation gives CATSDFAVGRVANTGELFF.

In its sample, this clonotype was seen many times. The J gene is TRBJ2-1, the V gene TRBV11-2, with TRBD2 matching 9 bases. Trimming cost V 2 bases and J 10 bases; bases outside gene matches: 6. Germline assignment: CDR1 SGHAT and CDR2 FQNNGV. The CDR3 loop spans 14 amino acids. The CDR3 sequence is CASSLLAGKGEQFF. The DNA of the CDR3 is TGTGCCAGCAGCTTACTAGCGGGGAAAGGGGAGCAGTTCTTC.

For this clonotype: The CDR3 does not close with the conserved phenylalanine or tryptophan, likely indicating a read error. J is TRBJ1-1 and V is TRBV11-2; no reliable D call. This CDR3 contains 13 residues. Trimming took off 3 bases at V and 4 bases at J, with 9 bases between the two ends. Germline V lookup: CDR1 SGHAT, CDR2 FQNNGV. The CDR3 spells CASSFSPPTEAFS. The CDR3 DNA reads TGTGCCAGCAGCTTTAGCCCGCCCACTGAAGCTTTCTCT.

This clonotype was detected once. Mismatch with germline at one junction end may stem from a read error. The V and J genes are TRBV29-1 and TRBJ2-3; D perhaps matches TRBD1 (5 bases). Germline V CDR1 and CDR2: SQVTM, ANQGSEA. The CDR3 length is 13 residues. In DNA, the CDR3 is TGCAGCGTTCGAACAGGCAACACGGATAAGCAGTATTTT. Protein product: CSVRTGNTDKQYF.

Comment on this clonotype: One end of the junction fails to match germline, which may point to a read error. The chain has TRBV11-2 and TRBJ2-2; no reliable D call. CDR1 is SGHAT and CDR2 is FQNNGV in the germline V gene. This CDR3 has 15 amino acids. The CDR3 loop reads CDSSPPHGPTGELFF. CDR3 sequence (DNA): TGTGACAGCAGCCCTCCGCATGGACCGACCGGAGAGCTGTTTTTT.

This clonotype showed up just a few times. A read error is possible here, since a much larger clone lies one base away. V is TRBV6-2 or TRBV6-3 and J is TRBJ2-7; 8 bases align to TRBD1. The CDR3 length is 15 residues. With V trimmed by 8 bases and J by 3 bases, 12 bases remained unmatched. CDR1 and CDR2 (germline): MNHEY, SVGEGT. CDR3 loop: CASGPTGTGRYEQYF. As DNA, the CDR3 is TGTGCCAGCGGTCCCACCGGGACAGGTCGCTACGAGCAGTACTTC.

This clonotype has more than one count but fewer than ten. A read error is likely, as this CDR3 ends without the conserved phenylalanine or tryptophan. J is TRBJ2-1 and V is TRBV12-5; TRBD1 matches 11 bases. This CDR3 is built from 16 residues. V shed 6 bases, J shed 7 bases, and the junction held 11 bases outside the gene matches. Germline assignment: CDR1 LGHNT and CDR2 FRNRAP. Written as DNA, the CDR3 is TGTGCTAGTGGGCAGGGACAGGGGGTCCCCGGTAATGAGCAGTTCCTC. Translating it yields CASGQGQGVPGNEQFL.

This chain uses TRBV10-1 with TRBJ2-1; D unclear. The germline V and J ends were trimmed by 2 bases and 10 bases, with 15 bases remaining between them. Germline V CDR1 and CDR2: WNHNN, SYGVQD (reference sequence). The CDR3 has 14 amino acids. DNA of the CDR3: TGCGCCAGCAGTGAGGGGATAGGCTTGGTCGAGCAGTTCTTC. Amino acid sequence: CASSEGIGLVEQFF.

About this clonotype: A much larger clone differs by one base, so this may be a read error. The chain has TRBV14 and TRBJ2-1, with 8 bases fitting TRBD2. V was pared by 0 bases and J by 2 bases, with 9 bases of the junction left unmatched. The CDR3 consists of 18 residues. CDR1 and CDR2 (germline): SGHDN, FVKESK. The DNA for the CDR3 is TGTGCCAGCAGCCAAGAAAGGCGGGGGACTAGAGCCTACAATGAGCAGTTCTTC. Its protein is CASSQERRGTRAYNEQFF.

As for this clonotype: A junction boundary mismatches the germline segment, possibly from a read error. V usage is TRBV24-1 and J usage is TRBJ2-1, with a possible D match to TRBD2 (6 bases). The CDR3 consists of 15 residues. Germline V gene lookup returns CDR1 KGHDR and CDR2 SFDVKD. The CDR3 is CATSGGLGSYNEQLF. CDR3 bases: TGTGCCACCAGTGGGGGACTGGGGAGTTACAATGAGCAGCTCTTC.

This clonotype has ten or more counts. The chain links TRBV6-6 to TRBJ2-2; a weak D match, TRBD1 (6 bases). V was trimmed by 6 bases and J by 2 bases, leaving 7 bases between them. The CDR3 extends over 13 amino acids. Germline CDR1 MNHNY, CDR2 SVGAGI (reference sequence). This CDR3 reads CASRDSNTGELFF. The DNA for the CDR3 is TGTGCCAGCAGGGACAGTAACACCGGGGAGCTGTTTTTT.

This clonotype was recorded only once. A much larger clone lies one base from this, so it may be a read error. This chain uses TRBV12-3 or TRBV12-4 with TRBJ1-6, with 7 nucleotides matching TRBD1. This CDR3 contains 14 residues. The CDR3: CVSRGQAVNSPLHF. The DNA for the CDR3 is TGTGTCAGCAGAGGACAGGCAGTTAATTCACCCCTCCACTTT.

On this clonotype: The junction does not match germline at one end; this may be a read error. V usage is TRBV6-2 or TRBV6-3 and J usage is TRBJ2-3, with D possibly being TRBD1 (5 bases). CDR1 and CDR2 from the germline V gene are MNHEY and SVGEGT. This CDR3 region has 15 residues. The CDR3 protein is CASSYSFARTGTQYF. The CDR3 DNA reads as TGTGCCAGCAGTTACTCGTTTGCTCGAACAGGTACGCAGTATTTT.

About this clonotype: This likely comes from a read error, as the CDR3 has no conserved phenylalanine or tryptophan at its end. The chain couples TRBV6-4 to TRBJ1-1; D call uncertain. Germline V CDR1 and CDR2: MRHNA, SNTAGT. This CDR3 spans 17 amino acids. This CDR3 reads CASSDSDRTGLNTEAFY. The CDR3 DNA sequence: TGTGCCAGTAGTGATTCCGACCGAACTGGGTTGAACACTGAAGCTTTCTAT.

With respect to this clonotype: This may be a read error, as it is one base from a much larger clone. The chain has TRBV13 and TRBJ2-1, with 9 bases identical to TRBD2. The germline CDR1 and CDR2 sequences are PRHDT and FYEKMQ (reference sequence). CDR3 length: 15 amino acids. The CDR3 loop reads CASSFVGGRDNEQSF. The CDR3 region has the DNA TGTGCCAGCAGCTTTGTAGGCGGGAGGGACAATGAGCAGTCCTTC.

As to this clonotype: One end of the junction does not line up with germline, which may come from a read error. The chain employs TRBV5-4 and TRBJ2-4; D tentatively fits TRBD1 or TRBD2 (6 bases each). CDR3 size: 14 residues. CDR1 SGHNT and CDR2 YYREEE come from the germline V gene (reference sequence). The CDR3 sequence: CASSPGAGQNIQYF. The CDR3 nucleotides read TGTGCCAGCAGCCCGGGGGCAGGCCAAAACATTCAGTACTTT.

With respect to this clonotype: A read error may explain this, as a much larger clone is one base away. The CDR3 region has the DNA TGTGCCAGCAGTTTTCCAGCGGGAGGGCGGAGAGAGACCCAGTACTTC. Its protein is CASSFPAGGRRETQYF. V usage is TRBV28 and J usage is TRBJ2-5, with 10 positions matching TRBD2. Germline CDR1 MDHEN, CDR2 SYDVKM. Trimming at V came to 3 bases and at J to 4 bases, leaving 8 bases not matched to a gene. The CDR3 runs to 16 residues.

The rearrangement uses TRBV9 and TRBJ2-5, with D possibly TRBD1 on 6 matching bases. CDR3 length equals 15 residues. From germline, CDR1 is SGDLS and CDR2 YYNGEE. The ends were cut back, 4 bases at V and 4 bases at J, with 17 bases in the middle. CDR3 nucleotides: TGTGCCAGCAGCACTACAGGGATGATCGGAGAGACCCAGTACTTC. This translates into CASSTTGMIGETQYF. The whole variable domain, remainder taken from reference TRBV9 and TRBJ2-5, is DSGVTQTPKHLITATGQRVTLRCSPRSGDLSVYWYQQSLDQGLQFLIQYYNGEERAKGNILERFSAQQFPDLHSELNLSSLELGDSALYFCASSTTGMIGETQYFGPGTRLLVL.

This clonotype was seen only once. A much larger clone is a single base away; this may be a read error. The CDR3 here is CASSLLRNTEAFF. CDR3 in DNA: TGTGCCAGCAGCTTACTGAGAAACACTGAAGCTTTCTTT. The V gene is TRBV7-8, the J gene TRBJ1-1; D is uncertain. This CDR3 has 13 amino acids. Trimming removed 2 bases at V and 2 bases at J, with 6 bases between. CDR1 and CDR2 (germline): SGHVS, FQNEAQ.